The subject of this entry is one T cell receptor (beta chain). Its antigen remains unidentified. The CDR3 runs to 16 residues. Trimming removed 3 bases from V and 7 bases from J, with 19 bases in between. CDR1 and CDR2 (germline): LNHDA, SQIVND (reference sequence). This sample was included in a study of vaccination and CD4 T cells after COVID-19. Points from the study as a whole: Relatively small numbers of convalescent patients were studied, with no early post-infection timepoints included.

Sequence data for DNA of cultured CD4+ T cells were generated by the Oncomine TCR Beta short-read assay. The source of extracted genomic DNA was cultured CD4+ T cells. TCRdb independently ran MiXCR on the PCR reads; one entry per CDR3 protein. The sample shows roughly 9,300 distinct CDR3 sequences, roughly 64% of them seen only once. Treatment of the sample: 10-day PBMC culture with coronavirus spike peptide pools or control peptides (ViraFEST assay). Culture conditions combined a few million PBMCs per well with about 9 IU/ml IL-2 and about 10 ug/ml peptide pools. The receptor was isolated from a human donor who had recovered from COVID-19. Sequences were obtained from CD4+ T cells from blood, cultured in vitro. The V call is TRBV19, the J call TRBJ1-5; the D gene is possibly TRBD1 (5 bases). Here the CDR3 reads CASSITGAQGYQPQHF. The CDR3 DNA reads TGTGCCAGTAGTATTACCGGGGCGCAGGGTTACCAGCCCCAGCATTTT. Full variable domain (missing parts from reference TRBV19 and TRBJ1-5): DGGITQSPKYLFRKEGQNVTLSCEQNLNHDAMYWYRQDPGQGLRLIYYSQIVNDFQKGDIAEGYSVSREKKESFPLTVTSAQKNPTAFYLCASSITGAQGYQPQHFGDGTRLSIL.